One and the same sample provided the 27 T cell receptor beta chains below, sequenced in a study of T-cell memory formation after mild COVID-19. TCRdb redid the calling of the 5' RACE reads with MiXCR, one entry per CDR3 protein. Seen here are under 250,000 distinct CDR3 sequences, 27% observed once, and the top ten hold about an eighth. Source material: PBMCs or a T cell subset sorted from them (not recorded which). The receptors shown here come from an adult woman who had mild COVID-19 (a few samples of this study predate the infection). Cell type and time point are not known.

This chain connects TRBV7-9 to TRBJ2-1; TRBD2 matches at 8 bases. The CDR3 runs to 16 residues. Germline CDR1 SEHNR, CDR2 FQNEAQ (reference sequence). V trimming: 5 bases; J trimming: 5 bases; junction bases outside the gene matches: 11. The CDR3 sequence: CASSTPSGSLDNEQFF. The CDR3 DNA is TGTGCCAGCAGCACTCCCAGCGGGAGCCTCGACAATGAGCAGTTCTTC.

The V and J genes are TRBV7-8 and TRBJ2-7; D is ambiguous. V was shortened by 3 bases and J by 6 bases, with 3 bases between the two germline ends. This CDR3 is 10 amino acids long. Germline CDR1 SGHVS, CDR2 FQNEAQ. The CDR3 sequence: CASSFSEQYF. CDR3 sequence (DNA): TGTGCCAGCAGCTTTTCCGAGCAGTACTTC.

At least ten counts were recorded for this clonotype. The gene calls are TRBV5-1 and TRBJ2-3, with TRBD2 matching 9 bases. This CDR3 spans 12 amino acids. Per germline, CDR1 SGHRS and CDR2 YFSETQ. V lost 7 bases and J lost 6; bases outside the gene matches: 3. CDR3 region: CASAGGLDTQYF. CDR3 nucleotide sequence: TGCGCCAGCGCGGGGGGGTTGGATACGCAGTATTTT.

This clonotype was counted only a few times. This chain connects TRBV7-9 to TRBJ2-3; the match to TRBD1 covers 10 bases. The CDR3 totals 16 residues. CDR1 SEHNR and CDR2 FQNEAQ come from the germline V gene (reference sequence). The V gene end was trimmed by 4 bases and the J gene end by 0 bases; junction bases not matched to a gene: 4. The CDR3 loop is CASSSGTGESTDTQYF. CDR3 DNA: TGTGCCAGCAGCTCCGGGACAGGGGAGAGCACAGATACGCAGTATTTT.

CDR3 in amino acids: CASRPTNRGSDYGYTF. Here the CDR3 DNA reads TGTGCCAGCAGACCCACAAACAGGGGATCGGACTATGGCTACACCTTC. V usage is TRBV6-2 or TRBV6-3 and J usage is TRBJ1-2, with 7 positions matching TRBD1. The CDR3 is 16 residues long. CDR1 MNHEY and CDR2 SVGEGT come from the germline V gene. Germline trimming cut 6 bases from V and 3 bases from J; bases unmatched to any gene: 13.

The rearrangement links TRBV6-5 to TRBJ2-7, with TRBD1 as a possible D gene (5 bases). The CDR3 has 14 residues. Germline assignment: CDR1 MNHEY and CDR2 SVGAGI. V was pared by 0 bases and J by 1 base, with 7 bases between. The CDR3 bases are TGTGCCAGCAGTTACTCTCCAGGGTCCTACGAGCAGTACTTC. It yields the protein CASSYSPGSYEQYF.

This clonotype was detected only a few times. CDR3 DNA sequence: TGTGCCAGCAGCACTAGCGGGATTTACTACGAGCAGTACTTC. Protein: CASSTSGIYYEQYF. The chain recombines TRBV7-2 with TRBJ2-7, with TRBD2 identical over 10 bases. The V segment lost 5 bases and the J segment 3 bases; nucleotides outside the gene matches: 4. The CDR3 is 14 amino acids. The germline gives CDR1 SGHTA, CDR2 FQGNSA.

The V gene is TRBV24-1, the J gene TRBJ1-2; D gene uncertain. Germline V gene sequence: CDR1 KGHDR, CDR2 SFDVKD. V lost 4 bases to trimming and J lost 0 bases, with 5 bases between them. The length of the CDR3 is 13 residues. CDR3 protein: CATSEFSNYGYTF. CDR3 bases: TGTGCCACCAGTGAGTTCTCTAACTATGGCTACACCTTC.

This clonotype was seen a few times. The CDR3 here is CATSRPGTVTYEQYF. The CDR3 DNA reads TGTGCCACCAGCAGACCCGGGACAGTAACCTACGAGCAGTACTTC. The V call is TRBV15, the J call TRBJ2-7; 7 bases match TRBD1. V shed 2 bases and J 2 bases; nucleotides not matched to a gene: 6. Looked up from germline, CDR1 is LNHNV and CDR2 is YYDKDF (reference sequence). The CDR3 has 15 amino acids.

The chain is built from TRBV7-2 and TRBJ1-2; D is unclear. The CDR3 totals 15 residues. V gave up 5 bases and J gave up 7 bases, with 20 bases separating them. Germline V CDR1 and CDR2: SGHTA, FQGNSA. CDR3 amino acids: CASSPARVTLGGYTF. DNA for the CDR3: TGTGCCAGCAGCCCCGCACGCGTGACCCTAGGTGGCTACACCTTC.

This clonotype was detected only a few times. V and J are TRBV7-9 and TRBJ1-2; D might be TRBD1 (6 bases). Germline V CDR1 and CDR2: SEHNR, FQNEAQ (reference sequence). Between the trimmed V and J ends, which lost 6 bases and 3 bases, there was a span of 17 bases. The CDR3 length is 15 residues. The CDR3 DNA is TGTGCCAGCAGGGACAGCCAGGGAGGGGACTATGGCTACACCTTC. It codes for CASRDSQGGDYGYTF.

The chain recombines TRBV29-1 with TRBJ2-1, with 8 bases fitting TRBD1. Germline V gene sequence: CDR1 SQVTM, CDR2 ANQGSEA. The CDR3 totals 15 residues. Trimming cost V 7 bases and J 1 base; bases outside gene matches: 9. CDR3 sequence (DNA): TGCAGCGCTGACCTCGACAGGGGTTCCTACAATGAGCAGTTCTTC. It specifies CSADLDRGSYNEQFF.

This clonotype has only a few counts. The J gene is TRBJ2-3, the V gene TRBV6-6; 7 nucleotides match TRBD1. Germline CDR1 reads MNHNY; CDR2 reads SVGAGI (reference sequence). V gave up 6 bases and J gave up 4 bases; unmatched junction bases: 7. This CDR3 has 14 residues. The DNA of the CDR3 is TGTGCCAGCAGGGGGACAGCGGTCCCAGATACGCAGTATTTT. Translating gives CASRGTAVPDTQYF.

This clonotype was seen a few times. The chain recombines TRBV19 with TRBJ1-1; D is undetermined. The CDR3 sequence is 13 residues long. V gave up 6 bases and J gave up 3 bases, with 11 bases separating them. Germline V gene data show CDR1 as LNHDA and CDR2 as SQIVND (reference sequence). Here the CDR3 reads CASRLRLYTEAFF. In DNA, the CDR3 is TGTGCCAGTAGGCTACGCCTTTACACTGAAGCTTTCTTT.

This chain connects TRBV9 to TRBJ2-4, with no clear D. In germline, CDR1 is SGDLS, CDR2 YYNGEE. The CDR3 is 12 amino acids. Deletions cut 3 bases from V and 10 bases from J, with 11 bases between. This CDR3 is CASSGLQKIQYF. For the CDR3, the DNA is TGTGCCAGCAGCGGGTTACAGAAAATTCAGTACTTC.

The rearrangement uses TRBV4-3 and TRBJ2-1; 8 bases are a match to TRBD1. V gave up 4 bases and J gave up 3 bases; unmatched junction bases: 5. Germline CDR1 reads LGHNA; CDR2 reads YSLEER. The CDR3 contains 15 residues. In DNA form, the CDR3 reads TGCGCCAGCAGCCGCGCCGGACAGGGCTACAATGAGCAGTTCTTC. Residues: CASSRAGQGYNEQFF.

The rearrangement joins TRBV11-2 to TRBJ2-3; 8 bases align to TRBD2. Germline lookup yields CDR1 SGHAT and CDR2 FQNNGV. J was trimmed by 4 bases and V by 5 bases; bases with no gene match: 11. The CDR3 has 16 residues. The CDR3 loop is CASSTGGAGSPDTQYF. The CDR3 DNA follows: TGTGCCAGCAGCACCGGGGGGGCCGGGAGTCCAGATACGCAGTATTTT. Complete variable domain (other parts from reference TRBV11-2 and TRBJ2-3): EAGVAQSPRYKIIEKRQSVAFWCNPISGHATLYWYQQILGQGPKLLIQFQNNGVVDDSQLPKDRFSAERLKGVDSTLKIQPAKLEDSAVYLCASSTGGAGSPDTQYFGPGTRLTVL.

The chain has TRBV7-9 and TRBJ2-7; a possible D gene is TRBD1 (6 bases). The CDR3 loop spans 14 amino acids. Germline CDR1 SEHNR, CDR2 FQNEAQ (reference sequence). V lost 2 bases to trimming and J lost 2 bases, with 10 bases between them. The CDR3 spells CASSLQGPPYEQYF. The CDR3 coding sequence is TGTGCCAGCAGCTTACAGGGGCCGCCCTACGAGCAGTACTTC.

The J gene is TRBJ2-2, the V gene TRBV3-1, with TRBD2 matching over 14 bases. The CDR3 contains 17 residues. Per germline, CDR1 LGHDT and CDR2 YNNKEL (reference sequence). With V trimmed by 2 bases and J by 4 bases, 3 bases remained unmatched. CDR3 amino acids: CASSQQGLAGVTGELFF. In DNA, the CDR3 is TGTGCCAGCAGCCAACAGGGACTAGCGGGGGTCACCGGGGAGCTGTTTTTT.

The chain has TRBV7-9 and TRBJ2-3, with TRBD2 matching over 9 bases. Germline CDR1 and CDR2: SEHNR and FQNEAQ (reference sequence). V lost 2 bases to trimming and J lost 4 bases; unmatched junction nucleotides: 7. CDR3 size: 16 residues. The chain's CDR3 is CASSLTSGGSPDTQYF. DNA of the CDR3: TGTGCCAGCAGCTTAACGAGCGGGGGGAGTCCAGATACGCAGTATTTT. Using reference TRBV7-9 and TRBJ2-3 for the parts outside the CDR3, the full variable domain is DTGVSQNPRHKITKRGQNVTFRCDPISEHNRLYWYRQTLGQGPEFLTYFQNEAQLEKSRLLSDRFSAERPKGSFSTLEIQRTEQGDSAMYLCASSLTSGGSPDTQYFGPGTRLTVL.

This chain joins TRBV11-1 and TRBJ2-1, with D maybe TRBD2 (5 bases). The germline V and J ends were trimmed by 5 bases and 4 bases, with 18 bases remaining between them. This CDR3 spans 16 amino acids. Germline CDR1 is SGHAT and CDR2 is FQDESV (reference sequence). In nucleotides, the CDR3 is TGTGCCAGCAGCGGTCCAGCGGCAATCGGGTACAATGAGCAGTTCTTC. Translation gives CASSGPAAIGYNEQFF.

The chain combines TRBV7-9 with TRBJ1-2; 8 positions agree with TRBD1. The junction had 8 bases not matched to a gene; V was cut back by 0 bases and J by 8 bases. Looked up from germline, CDR1 is SEHNR and CDR2 is FQNEAQ (reference sequence). The CDR3 spans 15 residues. The CDR3, as DNA: TGTGCCAGCAGCTTAGCTCAGACAGGGGCGCGCGGCTACACCTTC. This sequence encodes CASSLAQTGARGYTF.

With respect to this clonotype: The junction does not match germline at one end; this may be a read error. The V call is TRBV7-3, the J call TRBJ1-1, with D possibly being TRBD1 (5 bases). The CDR3 extends over 15 amino acids. CDR1 and CDR2 (germline): SGHTA, FQGTGA. CDR3 in DNA: TGTGCCAGCACCTTAGGGACCCTAGGGGCCACTGAAGCTTTCTTT. Its translation: CASTLGTLGATEAFF.

The V gene is TRBV5-4, the J gene TRBJ2-1; 9 bases are shared with TRBD1. There are 15 residues in the CDR3. CDR1 and CDR2 from the germline V gene are SGHNT and YYREEE (reference sequence). J lost 8 bases, V lost 2 bases, and 8 bases had no gene match. The CDR3: CASSFGFTGGDEQFF. In DNA, the CDR3 is TGTGCCAGCAGCTTCGGGTTCACAGGGGGCGATGAGCAGTTCTTC.

The chain combines TRBV7-9 with TRBJ2-5; 9 nucleotides match TRBD2. Germline V gene lookup returns CDR1 SEHNR and CDR2 FQNEAQ (reference sequence). The CDR3 covers 17 residues. After removal of 1 base from V and 1 base from J, the junction contained 7 bases not matched to a gene. CDR3 bases: TGTGCCAGCAGCTTAGTAGGGTCTAGCGGGGTCCAAGAGACCCAGTACTTC. Translation gives CASSLVGSSGVQETQYF.

In its sample, this clonotype was seen many times. This chain uses TRBV7-8 with TRBJ2-3, with TRBD2 identical over 10 bases. This CDR3 has 16 amino acids. Trimming cost V 4 bases and J 2 bases; bases outside gene matches: 6. Germline loops: CDR1 SGHVS, CDR2 FQNEAQ. The CDR3 bases are TGTGCCAGCAGCTGGACAGCGGGGGGGATCACAGATACGCAGTATTTT. This translates into CASSWTAGGITDTQYF.

This clonotype occurred many times. The chain employs TRBV2 and TRBJ1-2, with TRBD1 matching over 9 bases. CDR3 length: 16 residues. Germline CDR1 is SNHLY and CDR2 is FYNNEI. V was pared by 3 bases and J by 4 bases, with 9 bases of the junction left unmatched. DNA of the CDR3: TGTGCCAGCAGTGAGAACAGGGGGCGCGGAGGCTATGGCTACACCTTC. This encodes CASSENRGRGGYGYTF.